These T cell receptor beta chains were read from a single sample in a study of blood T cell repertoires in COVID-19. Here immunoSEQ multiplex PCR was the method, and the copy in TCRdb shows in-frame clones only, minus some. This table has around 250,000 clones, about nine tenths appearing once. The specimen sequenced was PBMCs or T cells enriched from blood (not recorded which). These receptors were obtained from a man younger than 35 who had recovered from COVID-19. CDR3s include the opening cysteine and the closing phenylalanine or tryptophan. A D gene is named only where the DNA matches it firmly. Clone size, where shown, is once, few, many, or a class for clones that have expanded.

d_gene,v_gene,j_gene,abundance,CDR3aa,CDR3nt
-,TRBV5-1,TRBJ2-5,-,CASSLEDRQETQYF,TGCGCCAGCAGCTTGGAGGACAGACAAGAGACCCAGTACTTC
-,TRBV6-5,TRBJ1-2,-,CASNGVGYGYTF,TGTGCCAGCAACGGGGTAGGCTATGGCTACACCTTC
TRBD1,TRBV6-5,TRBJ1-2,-,CATGGTVYYGYTF,TGTGCCACCGGAGGGACAGTTTACTATGGCTACACCTTC
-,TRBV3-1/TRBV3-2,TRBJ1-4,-,CASSQDRLTTNEKLFF,TGTGCCAGCAGCCAAGACAGACTGACTACTAATGAAAAACTGTTTTTT
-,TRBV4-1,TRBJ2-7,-,CASSKIRTWRDEQYF,TGCGCCAGCAGCAAAATCCGGACATGGAGGGACGAGCAGTACTTC
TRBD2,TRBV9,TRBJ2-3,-,CASSSRSGGGADTQYF,TGTGCCAGCAGCTCACGGTCTGGCGGGGGAGCAGATACGCAGTATTTT
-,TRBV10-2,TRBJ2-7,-,CASSAAQPPSTIEYF,TGCGCCAGCAGTGCCGCACAGCCCCCGTCGACAATCGAGTACTTC
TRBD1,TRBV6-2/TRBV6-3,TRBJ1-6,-,CASSRTGGNSPLHF,TGTGCCAGCAGTCGGACAGGGGGAAATTCACCCCTCCACTTT
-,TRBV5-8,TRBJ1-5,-,CASSLDRASNQPQHF,TGTGCCAGCAGCTTGGACAGGGCTAGCAATCAGCCCCAGCATTTT
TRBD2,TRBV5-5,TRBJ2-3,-,CASSLRERGPDMQYF,TGTGCCAGCAGCTTGAGGGAGCGGGGTCCAGATATGCAGTATTTT
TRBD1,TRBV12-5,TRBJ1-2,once,CASGFSGQPRRVAF,TGTGCTAGTGGTTTTTCGGGACAGCCACGAAGGGTAGCCTTC
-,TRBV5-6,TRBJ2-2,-,CASSHTTANTGELFF,TGTGCCAGCAGCCACACGACAGCGAACACCGGGGAGCTGTTTTTT
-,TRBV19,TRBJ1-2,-,CATRQDSNYGYTF,TGTGCCACACGACAGGATTCTAACTATGGCTACACCTTC
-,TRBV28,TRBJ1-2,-,CASTPRGLGYTF,TGTGCCAGCACCCCTCGAGGGCTTGGCTACACCTTC
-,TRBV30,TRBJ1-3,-,CAWSVRGNSGNTIYF,TGTGCCTGGAGTGTACGCGGGAACTCTGGAAACACCATATATTTT
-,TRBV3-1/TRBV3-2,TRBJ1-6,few,CASSQGQPNSPLHF,TGTGCCAGCAGCCAAGGACAACCTAATTCACCCCTCCACTTT
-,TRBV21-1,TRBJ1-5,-,CASSYFRVCSNQPQHF,TGTGCCAGCAGCTACTTCAGGGTTTGTAGCAATCAGCCCCAGCATTTT
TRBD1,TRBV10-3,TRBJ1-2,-,CAITQGVTYGYTF,TGTGCCATCACCCAGGGGGTCACATATGGCTACACCTTC
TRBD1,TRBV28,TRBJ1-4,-,CASSSLPGTGRKLFF,TGTGCCAGCAGTTCCCTCCCCGGGACAGGGAGGAAACTGTTTTTT
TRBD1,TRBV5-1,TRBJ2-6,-,CASSAGTGPGANVLTF,TGCGCCAGCAGCGCCGGGACAGGGCCCGGGGCCAACGTCCTGACTTTC
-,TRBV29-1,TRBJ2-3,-,CSVDVDTQYF,TGCAGCGTTGACGTAGATACGCAGTATTTT
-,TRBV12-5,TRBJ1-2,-,CASGLEARGYTF,TGTGCTAGTGGTTTGGAAGCGCGGGGCTACACCTTC
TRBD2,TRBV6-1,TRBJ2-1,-,CASSELAGGADEQFF,TGTGCCAGCAGTGAATTGGCGGGAGGGGCGGATGAGCAGTTCTTC